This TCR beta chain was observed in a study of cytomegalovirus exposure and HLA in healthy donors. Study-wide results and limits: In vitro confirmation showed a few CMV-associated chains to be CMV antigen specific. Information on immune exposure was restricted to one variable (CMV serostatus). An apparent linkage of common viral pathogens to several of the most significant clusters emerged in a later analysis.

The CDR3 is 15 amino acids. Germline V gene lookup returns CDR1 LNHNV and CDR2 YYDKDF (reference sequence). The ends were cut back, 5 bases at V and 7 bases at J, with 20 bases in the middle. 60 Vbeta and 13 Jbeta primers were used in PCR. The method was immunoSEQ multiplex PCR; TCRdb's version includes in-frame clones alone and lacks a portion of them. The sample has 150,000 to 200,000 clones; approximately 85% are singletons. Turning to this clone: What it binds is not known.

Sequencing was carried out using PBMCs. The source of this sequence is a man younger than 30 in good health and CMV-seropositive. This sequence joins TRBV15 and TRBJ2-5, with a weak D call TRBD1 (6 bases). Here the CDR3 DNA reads TGTGCCACCAGCGTTACCTTACAGGGATTCGTGACCCAGTACTTC. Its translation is CATSVTLQGFVTQYF.